These 9 T cell receptor beta chains came from one sample sequenced in a study of CXCR3-negative and CXCR3-positive naive CD8 T cells. cDNA libraries for TRB were generated by 5' RACE incorporating UMI labels. For each CDR3 protein, TCRdb gives one entry from its re-call of the 5' RACE reads, without DNA. The table lists tens of thousands of distinct CDR3 sequences. Source material: memory CD8+ T cells from blood. Every receptor here comes from a human donor in good health. Some clones in this sample may be carry-over from other donors' samples.

The V call is TRBV7-2, the J call TRBJ1-2; TCRdb proposes TRBD1, but this gene call is untestable without DNA. This CDR3 spans 17 amino acids. CDR1 and CDR2 (germline): SGHTA, FQGNSA. CDR3 sequence reads: CASSDSPGTGVNYGYTF.

The J gene is TRBJ2-1, the V gene TRBV6-2 or TRBV6-3; without DNA, the TCRdb call of TRBD2 cannot be checked. This CDR3 contains 17 residues. Germline V gene lookup returns CDR1 MNHEY and CDR2 SVGEGT. The CDR3 reads CASSYSTSSEGYNEQFF.

V usage is TRBV5-5 and J usage is TRBJ2-1; TCRdb's D gene call, TRBD2, goes unchecked for lack of DNA. Germline V gene sequence: CDR1 SGHKS, CDR2 YYEKEE (reference sequence). The CDR3 runs to 16 residues. The CDR3 spells CASSPEGLAGNNEQFF.

The genes are TRBV2 and TRBJ2-1; TCRdb outputs TRBD1, but without DNA this stays unchecked. The CDR3 consists of 17 residues. The V gene's germline CDR1 is SNHLY and CDR2 FYNNEI. The CDR3 protein is CASSGDRVEVSYNEQFF. The variable domain in full, with the rest retrieved from reference TRBV2 and TRBJ2-1, is EPEVTQTPSHQVTQMGQEVILRCVPISNHLYFYWYRQILGQKVEFLVSFYNNEISEKSEIFDDQFSVERPDGSNFTLKIRSTKLEDSAMYFCASSGDRVEVSYNEQFFGPGTRLTVL.

The genes are TRBV30 and TRBJ1-1. The CDR3 sequence is 11 residues long. Per germline, CDR1 GTSNPN and CDR2 SVGIG (reference sequence). The CDR3 loop reads CAWSNGREAFF.

The chain combines TRBV5-5 with TRBJ2-7. The CDR3 has 13 amino acids. Germline V gene data show CDR1 as SGHKS and CDR2 as YYEKEE (reference sequence). This chain's CDR3 is CASSSAAAYEQYF.

This chain links TRBV28 with TRBJ1-5; TCRdb lists TRBD1, though no DNA is available to test this call. Germline CDR1 reads MDHEN; CDR2 reads SYDVKM. CDR3 length: 13 residues. CDR3 sequence reads: CASSPQGFQPQHF.

The chain employs TRBV29-1 and TRBJ1-2. Per the germline V gene, CDR1 is SQVTM and CDR2 is ANQGSEA. The CDR3 consists of 13 residues. This CDR3 reads CSVELAGTYGYTF. Combining the CDR3 with reference TRBV29-1 and TRBJ1-2 gives the whole variable domain SAVISQKPSRDICQRGTSLTIQCQVDSQVTMMFWYRQQPGQSLTLIATANQGSEATYESGFVIDKFPISRPNLTFSTLTVSNMSPEDSSIYLCSVELAGTYGYTFGSGTRLTVV.

The chain employs TRBV15 and TRBJ2-5. The germline V gene has CDR1 LNHNV and CDR2 YYDKDF (reference sequence). The CDR3 is 14 amino acids. The CDR3 loop is CATSGQDADETQYF.